This TCR beta chain was profiled in a study of blood T cell repertoires in COVID-19. In this sample, this clone turned up a few times. The CDR3 loop spans 16 amino acids. The V segment lost 5 bases and the J segment 3 bases; nucleotides outside the gene matches: 6. The germline V gene encodes CDR1 MNHEY and CDR2 SMNVEV (reference sequence). Authors' analysis steps: Reference gene primer amplification gave estimated nucleated cell counts. Here immunoSEQ multiplex PCR was the method, and the copy in TCRdb shows in-frame clones only, minus some. V and J calls and clone size are given by that table; D and trimming were obtained from the DNA. The sample contains about 190,000 clones, 70% to 85% of which appear only once.

The V call is TRBV27, the J call TRBJ2-1; 11 nucleotides agree with TRBD2. The origin of this receptor is a woman younger than 45 with acute or convalescent COVID-19. The source material was peripheral blood. The DNA of the CDR3 is TGTGCCAGCAGTGGCGGGACTAGCGGAGTCTACAATGAGCAGTTCTTC. Translating gives CASSGGTSGVYNEQFF.